These T cell receptor beta chains were read from a single sample in a study of Graves' ophthalmopathy and Graves' hyperthyroidism. Each CDR3 protein is one row after TCRdb ran MiXCR on the multiplex PCR reads. In the table there are under 800,000 distinct CDR3 sequences, 22% of which are singletons. Sequenced sample: peripheral blood. The receptors stem from a woman between 18 and 29 years old with stable Graves' hyperthyroidism. Some clones in this sample may be carry-over from other donors' samples. The CDR3 runs from the conserved cysteine through the conserved F or W. The order of the fields is clone size, D gene, V gene, J gene, CDR3 length, CDR3 DNA, CDR3 protein. D genes are given only for firm matches. Rows give clone size only sometimes, using once, few, many, or a class for an expanded clone.

size: many; D: .; V: TRBV29-1; J: TRBJ1-1; length: 15; DNA: TGCAGCGTTGAGTCTAGGGCAAGGATGAACACTGAAGCTTTCTTT; CDR3: CSVESRARMNTEAFF
size: many; D: TRBD1; V: TRBV6-2/TRBV6-3; J: TRBJ1-1; length: 14; DNA: TGTGCCAGCAGTTCCGGGACAGGGAGCCCTGAAGCTTTCTTT; CDR3: CASSSGTGSPEAFF
size: .; D: .; V: TRBV6-5; J: TRBJ1-1; length: 15; DNA: TGTGCCAGCAGTTACGGTGGCACCATGAACACTGAAGCTTTCTTT; CDR3: CASSYGGTMNTEAFF
size: many; D: TRBD1; V: TRBV28; J: TRBJ1-1; length: 15; DNA: TGTGCCAGCAGTCCTCGGGACAGACCGAACACTGAAGCTTTCTTT; CDR3: CASSPRDRPNTEAFF
size: .; D: TRBD2; V: TRBV6-5; J: TRBJ2-7; length: 17; DNA: TGTGCCAGCAGTTTCCGGACTAGCGGGAGGTTCCCCTACGAGCAGTACTTC; CDR3: CASSFRTSGRFPYEQYF
size: many; D: TRBD2; V: TRBV12-3/TRBV12-4; J: TRBJ2-2; length: 13; DNA: TGTGCCAGCAGTTTAGGGGAGGGCGGGGAGCTGTTTTTT; CDR3: CASSLGEGGELFF
size: few; D: .; V: TRBV6-1; J: TRBJ1-1; length: 14; DNA: TGTGCCACCCCTCAGGTACCGATGAACACTGAAGCTTTCTTT; CDR3: CATPQVPMNTEAFF
size: many; D: .; V: TRBV6-2/TRBV6-3; J: TRBJ2-7; length: 14; DNA: TGTGCCAGCAGTTACTCGATCGGCGGCTACGAGCAGTACTTC; CDR3: CASSYSIGGYEQYF
size: many; D: TRBD2; V: TRBV6-1; J: TRBJ2-7; length: 15; DNA: TGTGCCAGCAGTGGTCTAGCGGGAGATATGTACGAGCAGTACTTC; CDR3: CASSGLAGDMYEQYF
size: many; D: .; V: TRBV12-3/TRBV12-4; J: TRBJ1-1; length: 14; DNA: TGTGCCAGCAGTTTAGACAGGGCAGGCACTGAAGCTTTCTTT; CDR3: CASSLDRAGTEAFF
size: many; D: .; V: TRBV20-1; J: TRBJ2-7; length: 14; DNA: TGCAGTGCTTTCCCCGACAGGAGCTCCTACGAGCAGTACTTC; CDR3: CSAFPDRSSYEQYF
size: .; D: .; V: TRBV27; J: TRBJ2-5; length: 13; DNA: TGTGCCAGCAGCCGTTCTGGGCGGGAGACCCAGTACTTC; CDR3: CASSRSGRETQYF
size: many; D: TRBD1; V: TRBV19; J: TRBJ2-7; length: 14; DNA: TGTGCCAGTAAACCCGGGACAGGGTCCTACGAGCAGTACTTC; CDR3: CASKPGTGSYEQYF
size: .; D: .; V: TRBV6-5; J: TRBJ2-5; length: 14; DNA: TGTGCCAGCAGTTCGGGACATTCAGGGGAGACCCAGTACTTC; CDR3: CASSSGHSGETQYF
size: .; D: .; V: TRBV19; J: TRBJ1-2; length: 15; DNA: TGTGCCAGTAGTATAGACGGAGTAGGGGGAAGTGGCTACACCTTC; CDR3: CASSIDGVGGSGYTF
size: many; D: TRBD1; V: TRBV6-2/TRBV6-3; J: TRBJ1-5; length: 15; DNA: TGTGCCAGCAGTTACGAGGGACAGGGGCATCAGCCCCAGCATTTT; CDR3: CASSYEGQGHQPQHF
size: many; D: .; V: TRBV29-1; J: TRBJ1-2; length: 13; DNA: TGCAGCGTTGTGGGACCGAAAAACTATGGCTACACCTTC; CDR3: CSVVGPKNYGYTF
size: many; D: .; V: TRBV11-2; J: TRBJ2-7; length: 16; DNA: TGTGCCAGCAGGTCGATCCGACAGGCCAGACCCTACGAGCAGTACTTC; CDR3: CASRSIRQARPYEQYF
size: many; D: .; V: TRBV4-1; J: TRBJ2-5; length: 13; DNA: TGCGCCAGCAGCCAACCCCCCGAGAGCCATCAGTACTTC; CDR3: CASSQPPESHQYF
size: many; D: .; V: TRBV28; J: TRBJ2-7; length: 17; DNA: TGTGCCAGCAGTTTAGGTGGGGCCCTCGGGGAAGCCTACGAGCAGTACTTC; CDR3: CASSLGGALGEAYEQYF
size: .; D: .; V: TRBV27; J: TRBJ1-1; length: 13; DNA: TGTGCCAGCAGTTTCGGGTTGGGAGCTGAAGCTTTCTTT; CDR3: CASSFGLGAEAFF
size: .; D: TRBD1; V: TRBV2; J: TRBJ2-7; length: 13; DNA: TGTGCCAGCAGTGAAGTAAGGGGGCCCGAGCAGTACTTC; CDR3: CASSEVRGPEQYF
size: many; D: TRBD1; V: TRBV6-1; J: TRBJ2-7; length: 14; DNA: TGTGCCAGCAGTCGGACGGACAGGGCCTACGAGCAGTACTTC; CDR3: CASSRTDRAYEQYF
size: many; D: .; V: TRBV6-1; J: TRBJ2-6; length: 13; DNA: TGTGCCAGCAGGGATACTGGGGCCAACGTCCTGACTTTC; CDR3: CASRDTGANVLTF
size: .; D: TRBD1; V: TRBV25-1; J: TRBJ1-2; length: 16; DNA: TGTGCCAGCAGTTCTGGGACAGGTGCTTTGTTCGGTGGCTACACCTTC; CDR3: CASSSGTGALFGGYTF
size: many; D: .; V: TRBV7-9; J: TRBJ2-5; length: 14; DNA: TGTGCCAGCAGCTCGGGGCAGGGAGAAGAGACCCAGTACTTC; CDR3: CASSSGQGEETQYF
size: .; D: .; V: TRBV9; J: TRBJ1-6; length: 15; DNA: TGTGCCAGCAGCGCCGGGAACAGGGTTTATTCACCCCTCCACTTT; CDR3: CASSAGNRVYSPLHF
size: .; D: TRBD2; V: TRBV20-1; J: TRBJ2-7; length: 13; DNA: TGCAGTGCTACCCTAAGACTAGCGGGGGAGCAGTACTTC; CDR3: CSATLRLAGEQYF
size: many; D: .; V: TRBV30; J: TRBJ1-1; length: 13; DNA: TGTGCCTGGACGGGGGCAGGGGCCACTGAAGCTTTCTTT; CDR3: CAWTGAGATEAFF
size: many; D: .; V: TRBV5-5; J: TRBJ1-5; length: 15; DNA: TGTGCCAGCAGTGCACAGGGCTATAGCAATCAGCCCCAGCATTTT; CDR3: CASSAQGYSNQPQHF
size: .; D: .; V: TRBV2; J: TRBJ1-5; length: 15; DNA: TGTGCCAGCAGTGCCCAAATAGGCGGCAATCAGCCCCAGCATTTT; CDR3: CASSAQIGGNQPQHF
size: .; D: .; V: TRBV6-2/TRBV6-3; J: TRBJ1-1; length: 15; DNA: TGTGCCAGCAGTTACCTGCGGGTCGAGAACACTGATGCTTTCTTT; CDR3: CASSYLRVENTDAFF
size: many; D: .; V: TRBV5-1; J: TRBJ1-6; length: 13; DNA: TGCGCCAGCAGCTTGTCAAATAATTCACCCCTCCACTTT; CDR3: CASSLSNNSPLHF
size: .; D: .; V: TRBV7-2; J: TRBJ1-2; length: 13; DNA: TGTGCCAGCAGCTCCTATATAAACTATGGCTACACCTTC; CDR3: CASSSYINYGYTF
size: few; D: .; V: TRBV28; J: TRBJ1-1; length: 13; DNA: TGTGCCAGCAGTCTATGGCCCGGGGCTGAAGCTTTCTTT; CDR3: CASSLWPGAEAFF
size: many; D: .; V: TRBV19; J: TRBJ1-5; length: 13; DNA: TGTGCCAGTACAGGGGCGGGGAATCAGCCCCAGCATTTT; CDR3: CASTGAGNQPQHF
size: .; D: .; V: TRBV7-9; J: TRBJ2-7; length: 14; DNA: TGTGCCAGCAGCCACCGGGAGGGGGCCGACGAGCAGTACTTC; CDR3: CASSHREGADEQYF
size: many; D: .; V: TRBV20-1; J: TRBJ2-7; length: 15; DNA: TGCAGTGCTAGAGATCGTAAGGGGTTCTCCTACGAGCAGTACTTC; CDR3: CSARDRKGFSYEQYF
size: many; D: .; V: TRBV6-1; J: TRBJ1-6; length: 15; DNA: TGTGCCAGCAGTGAAGGGACAGTCTATAATTCACCCCTCCACTTT; CDR3: CASSEGTVYNSPLHF
size: many; D: .; V: TRBV30; J: TRBJ2-2; length: 12; DNA: TGTGCCTGGAGGGGGAACACCGGGGAGCTGTTTTTT; CDR3: CAWRGNTGELFF
size: many; D: .; V: TRBV2; J: TRBJ2-7; length: 14; DNA: TGTGCCAGCAGTGAAGGGACAGCTACCTACGAGCAGTACTTC; CDR3: CASSEGTATYEQYF
size: .; D: .; V: TRBV7-9; J: TRBJ1-1; length: 12; DNA: TGTGCCAGCAGCGGGGGGGCCACTGAAGCTTTCTTT; CDR3: CASSGGATEAFF
size: many; D: TRBD2; V: TRBV20-1; J: TRBJ2-5; length: 13; DNA: TGCAGTGCTAGTGGACTAGCCCAAGAGACCCAGTACTTC; CDR3: CSASGLAQETQYF
size: few; D: .; V: TRBV20-1; J: TRBJ2-7; length: 12; DNA: TGCAGTGCTAGCGCTAGCTGGTACGAGCAGTACTTC; CDR3: CSASASWYEQYF
size: .; D: .; V: TRBV28; J: TRBJ1-2; length: 13; DNA: TGTGCCAGCAGATTGACAGTTAACTATGGCTACACCTTC; CDR3: CASRLTVNYGYTF
size: many; D: .; V: TRBV7-7; J: TRBJ2-2; length: 14; DNA: TGTGCTAGCGGCATAACAAAGAACACCGGGGAGCTGTTTTTT; CDR3: CASGITKNTGELFF
size: few; D: .; V: TRBV3-1; J: TRBJ1-6; length: 13; DNA: TGTGCCAGCAGCCAAGGGTCCCCTTCACCCCTCCACTTT; CDR3: CASSQGSPSPLHF
size: many; D: .; V: TRBV12-3/TRBV12-4; J: TRBJ2-5; length: 14; DNA: TGTGCCAGCAGAGAATCAGGGATTCAAGAGACCCAGTACTTC; CDR3: CASRESGIQETQYF